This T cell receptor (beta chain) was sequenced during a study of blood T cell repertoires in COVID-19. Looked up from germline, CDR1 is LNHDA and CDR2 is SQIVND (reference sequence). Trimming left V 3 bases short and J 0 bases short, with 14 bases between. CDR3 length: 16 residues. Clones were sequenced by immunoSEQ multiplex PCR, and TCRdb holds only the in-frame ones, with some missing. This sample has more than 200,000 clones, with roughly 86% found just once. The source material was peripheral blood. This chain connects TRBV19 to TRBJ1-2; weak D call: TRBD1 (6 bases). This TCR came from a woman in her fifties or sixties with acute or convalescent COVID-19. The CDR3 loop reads CASSIRGAGANYGYTF. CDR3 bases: TGTGCCAGTAGTATCAGGGGAGCCGGAGCTAACTATGGCTACACCTTC.